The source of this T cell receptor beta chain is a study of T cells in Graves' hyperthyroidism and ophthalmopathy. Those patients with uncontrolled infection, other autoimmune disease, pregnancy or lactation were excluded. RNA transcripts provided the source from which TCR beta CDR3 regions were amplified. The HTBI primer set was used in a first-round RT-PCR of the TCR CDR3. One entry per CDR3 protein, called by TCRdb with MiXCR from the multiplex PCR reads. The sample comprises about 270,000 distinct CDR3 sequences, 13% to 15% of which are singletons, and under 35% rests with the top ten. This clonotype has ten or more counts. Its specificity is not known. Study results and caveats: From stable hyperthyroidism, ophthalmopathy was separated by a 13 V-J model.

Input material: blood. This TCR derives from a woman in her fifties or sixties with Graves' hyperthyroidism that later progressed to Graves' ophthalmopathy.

CDR3 DNA: TGTGCCAGCAGCGACGGGACAGGGAATGGCTACACCTTC. Amino acids: CASSDGTGNGYTF. The V gene is TRBV7-3, the J gene TRBJ1-2; 9 bases are shared with TRBD1. The CDR3 sequence is 13 residues long. The V segment lost 5 bases and the J segment 6 bases; nucleotides outside the gene matches: 4. Germline values: CDR1 SGHTA, CDR2 FQGTGA.